These 27 T cell receptor beta chains originate from one sample sequenced in a study of OX40 agonist ivuxolimab in advanced cancers. Library preparation employed the immunoSEQ multiplex PCR assay. The table was pulled from immuneACCESS by TCRdb, which kept in-frame rearrangements only. Such tables lose some clones; where checked, under half of the loss comes from unresolved V genes, and the rest has no known cause. Here the sample has approximately 97,000 clones; around 85% occur a single time. Around 5.9% of the sample lies in the top ten. Sample: CD4+ or CD8+ T cells sorted from blood, taken in a trial of the OX40 agonist ivuxolimab. These receptors all come from an adult with an advanced solid tumor such as melanoma, head and neck, liver or kidney cancer.

A remark on this clone: In the same sample, other DNA sequences code for this CDR3. V and J are TRBV5-1 and TRBJ1-1; 10 nucleotides align to TRBD1. V lost 3 bases, J lost 5 bases, and 4 bases stayed unmatched. Germline CDR1 is SGHRS and CDR2 is YFSETQ. This CDR3 region has 14 residues. The CDR3, as DNA: TGCGCCAGCAGCTACCGGGACAGGGGAACTGAAGCTTTCTTT. Protein sequence: CASSYRDRGTEAFF.

The gene calls are TRBV7-6 and TRBJ2-7, with 7 nucleotides matching TRBD1. This CDR3 has 12 amino acids. Germline V gene sequence: CDR1 SGHVS, CDR2 FNYEAQ. V shed 3 bases, J shed 6 bases, and the junction held 2 bases outside the gene matches. The CDR3: CASSLGQTEQYF. The CDR3 DNA reads as TGTGCCAGCAGCTTGGGACAGACCGAGCAGTACTTC.

The V call is TRBV9, the J call TRBJ1-1; D may be TRBD1 (5 bases). Trimming pared 0 bases from V and 4 bases from J, leaving 7 bases between. The germline V gene has CDR1 SGDLS and CDR2 YYNGEE. CDR3 length equals 13 residues. This CDR3 is CASSVGGFTEAFF. Written as DNA, the CDR3 is TGTGCCAGCAGCGTAGGGGGGTTCACTGAAGCTTTCTTT.

V usage is TRBV5-1 and J usage is TRBJ1-1, with a possible D match to TRBD1 (6 bases). This CDR3 has 18 residues. Trimming took 1 base from V and 3 from J, leaving 22 bases between them. Germline V gene sequence: CDR1 SGHRS, CDR2 YFSETQ. DNA for the CDR3: TGCGCCAGCAGCTTGTTCCTAGTAGGGTGGGGGCGAGACACTGAAGCTTTCTTT. Translation: CASSLFLVGWGRDTEAFF.

J is TRBJ2-7 and V is TRBV20-1, with a tentative D call TRBD2 (5 bases). The germline gives CDR1 DFQATT, CDR2 SNEGSKA (reference sequence). CDR3 length: 11 amino acids. V lost 5 bases to trimming and J lost 3 bases, with 8 bases between them. The CDR3 spells CSAEGHYEQYF. The CDR3 bases are TGCAGTGCTGAGGGCCACTACGAGCAGTACTTC.

The chain carries TRBV18 and TRBJ2-3; D uncertain. Germline CDR1 is KGHSH and CDR2 is LQKENI. This CDR3 spans 14 amino acids. The V gene lost 3 bases and the J gene lost 4 bases, with 11 bases spanning the gap. The CDR3 DNA follows: TGTGCCAGCTCACCTTCAATGATTGCAGATACGCAGTATTTT. This gives the protein CASSPSMIADTQYF.

Only one count was recorded for this clone. The V call is TRBV25-1, the J call TRBJ2-3; 8 bases map to TRBD2. Germline V CDR1 and CDR2: MGHDK, SYGVNS. V shed 2 bases and J 10 bases; nucleotides not matched to a gene: 8. The CDR3 length is 14 residues. CDR3: CASSEPRGGSSQYF. The CDR3 DNA reads TGTGCCAGCAGTGAACCCCGGGGGGGCTCTTCGCAGTATTTT.

The V call is TRBV2, the J call TRBJ1-1, with a weak D call TRBD1 (6 bases). The V gene lost 10 bases and the J gene lost 1 base, with 13 bases spanning the gap. This CDR3 is built from 13 residues. The V gene's germline CDR1 is SNHLY and CDR2 FYNNEI. The CDR3 region is CATRYRANTEAFF. CDR3 coding DNA: TGTGCCACCAGATACAGGGCGAACACTGAAGCTTTCTTT.

The chain links TRBV4-2 to TRBJ2-1; maybe TRBD2 (6 bases). CDR1 is LGHNA and CDR2 is YNFKEQ in the germline V gene. The CDR3 sequence is 19 residues long. V gave up 1 base and J gave up 8 bases, with 27 bases separating them. The DNA of the CDR3 is TGTGCCAGCAGCCAAGGTAATGTTCAGGAGGGAACTATTTTTGATGAGCAGTTCTTC. This translates into CASSQGNVQEGTIFDEQFF.

The gene calls are TRBV6-1 and TRBJ1-1; 9 bases align to TRBD1. Germline CDR1 and CDR2: MNHNS and SASEGT. The ends lost 5 bases at V and 7 bases at J; junction bases unmatched: 5. This CDR3 spans 13 amino acids. CDR3 DNA: TGTGCCAGCAGTCCACAGGGGGCGGGTGAAGCTTTCTTT. Translating gives CASSPQGAGEAFF.

The chain links TRBV10-1 to TRBJ1-2, with D possibly matching TRBD1 (5 bases). Germline-derived CDR1 and CDR2 are WNHNN and SYGVQD (reference sequence). V lost 5 bases and J 2 bases, leaving 9 bases between the germline ends. The CDR3 is 13 residues long. This CDR3 is CASSTGTNYGYTF. CDR3 DNA: TGCGCCAGCAGTACCGGGACGAACTATGGCTACACCTTC.

The chain recombines TRBV6-6 with TRBJ2-2; TRBD1 might be the D (5 bases). CDR1 is MNHNY and CDR2 is SVGAGI in the germline V gene (reference sequence). The length of the CDR3 is 14 residues. Trimming took 5 bases from V and 1 from J, leaving 8 bases between them. CDR3 sequence reads: CASSRGQNTGELFF. The CDR3, as DNA: TGTGCCAGCAGTCGCGGACAGAACACCGGGGAGCTGTTTTTT.

The V call is TRBV2, the J call TRBJ1-6; D is unresolved. This CDR3 comprises 13 residues. V was cut by 5 bases and J by 7 bases, with 9 bases left in between. Germline V gene lookup returns CDR1 SNHLY and CDR2 FYNNEI. CDR3 amino acids: CASSSTENSPLHF. The CDR3 DNA sequence: TGTGCCAGCAGTAGTACAGAGAATTCACCCCTCCACTTT.

The V gene is TRBV5-4, the J gene TRBJ1-4; the D is unclear. CDR3 length: 16 residues. V gave up 1 base and J gave up 2 bases, with 12 bases separating them. CDR1 SGHNT and CDR2 YYREEE come from the germline V gene (reference sequence). The CDR3 bases are TGTGCCAGCAGCTTGACGGCAGGCCCTACTAATGAAAAACTGTTTTTT. Translated, it gives CASSLTAGPTNEKLFF.

The chain is built from TRBV7-3 and TRBJ1-1, with D possibly TRBD1 on 6 matching bases. V lost 3 bases and J lost 2, with 10 bases in between. Looked up from germline, CDR1 is SGHTA and CDR2 is FQGTGA. There are 14 residues in the CDR3. DNA of the CDR3: TGTGCCAGCAGCTTGGGGGGGCTAAACACTGAAGCTTTCTTT. Protein: CASSLGGLNTEAFF.

The rearrangement joins TRBV29-1 to TRBJ1-2; D call uncertain. Germline assignment: CDR1 SQVTM and CDR2 ANQGSEA. The CDR3 consists of 12 residues. This CDR3 is CSAANQGYGYTF. The CDR3 nucleotides read TGCAGTGCAGCAAACCAAGGCTATGGCTACACCTTC.

The V gene is TRBV7-9, the J gene TRBJ2-3; TRBD2 agrees at 11 bases. The germline CDR1 and CDR2 sequences are SEHNR and FQNEAQ (reference sequence). The junction had 6 bases not matched to a gene; V was cut back by 5 bases and J by 5 bases. This CDR3 has 15 residues. The CDR3 here is CASSTLAGGLDTQYF. For the CDR3, the DNA is TGTGCCAGCAGCACCCTAGCGGGGGGTTTAGATACGCAGTATTTT.

This chain connects TRBV7-3 to TRBJ1-2; 8 nucleotides line up with TRBD1. The length of the CDR3 is 15 residues. V lost 3 bases and J lost 0; bases outside the gene matches: 3. Germline CDR1 SGHTA, CDR2 FQGTGA. CDR3 sequence (DNA): TGTGCCAGCAGCTTGGGACAGGACTCTAACTATGGCTACACCTTC. Translation: CASSLGQDSNYGYTF.

The chain couples TRBV11-2 to TRBJ2-7; D gene uncertain. The CDR3 is made up of 14 amino acids. Deletions cut 4 bases from V and 0 bases from J, with 10 bases between. The germline gives CDR1 SGHAT, CDR2 FQNNGV. DNA for the CDR3: TGTGCCAGCAGCTCCCTGGGAAGCTCCTACGAGCAGTACTTC. This sequence encodes CASSSLGSSYEQYF.

The chain links TRBV21-1 to TRBJ1-5. TRBV21-1 is a recognized pseudogene. The CDR3 is 15 residues long. The CDR3 spells CASSKNPALLQPQHF. CDR3 bases: TGTGCCAGCAGCAAAAACCCTGCCCTATTACAGCCCCAGCATTTT.

The V gene is TRBV2, the J gene TRBJ2-1; maybe TRBD2 (5 bases). The length of the CDR3 is 12 residues. Germline V lookup: CDR1 SNHLY, CDR2 FYNNEI. Trimming stripped 6 bases from V and 8 bases from J, with 11 bases between. The DNA for the CDR3 is TGTGCCAGCAGCCTAGCTCAGCATGAGCAGTTCTTC. Amino acids: CASSLAQHEQFF. Full variable domain (outside the CDR3, taken from reference TRBV2 and TRBJ2-1): EPEVTQTPSHQVTQMGQEVILRCVPISNHLYFYWYRQILGQKVEFLVSFYNNEISEKSEIFDDQFSVERPDGSNFTLKIRSTKLEDSAMYFCASSLAQHEQFFGPGTRLTVL.

The chain carries TRBV18 and TRBJ1-1, with D uncertain. The CDR3 is made up of 13 amino acids. Germline V lookup: CDR1 KGHSH, CDR2 LQKENI. V dropped 1 base and J dropped 3 bases, with 6 bases sitting between them. The CDR3 coding sequence is TGTGCCAGCTCACCACGTAGTGACACTGAAGCTTTCTTT. Residues: CASSPRSDTEAFF.

The CDR3 DNA reads as TGCGCCAGCAGCCAAGATTATGGGTTCAGAGGGGAGACCCAGTACTTC. Translating it yields CASSQDYGFRGETQYF. The chain uses TRBV4-3 and TRBJ2-5; maybe TRBD2 (5 bases). Germline V CDR1 and CDR2: LGHNA, YSLEER. Trimming shortened V by 0 bases and J by 5 bases, and 16 bases separated the two germline ends. CDR3 length: 16 amino acids.

The chain links TRBV6-5 to TRBJ1-1, with TRBD1 matching over 9 bases. The ends lost 5 bases at V and 0 bases at J; junction bases unmatched: 4. CDR3 length equals 15 residues. In germline, CDR1 is MNHEY, CDR2 SVGAGI. CDR3: CASSLQGALNTEAFF. CDR3 in DNA: TGTGCCAGCAGTCTACAGGGGGCCCTGAACACTGAAGCTTTCTTT.

This clone has a single count. The chain carries TRBV5-8 and TRBJ1-2; D is uncertain. There are 15 residues in the CDR3. Germline values: CDR1 SGHTS, CDR2 YDEGEE. Trimming pared 1 base from V and 3 bases from J, leaving 13 bases between. In DNA form, the CDR3 reads TGTGCCAGCAGCTTGAACAAGGGTTCCTACTATGGCTACACCTTC. Encoded protein: CASSLNKGSYYGYTF.

The chain uses TRBV7-2 and TRBJ2-5; D not resolved. The J call is uncertain, as TRBJ2-7 better fits the DNA end. This CDR3 contains 13 residues. Germline lookup yields CDR1 SGHTA and CDR2 FQGNSA. Here the CDR3 reads CASSRYHTSEQYF. The CDR3 DNA is TGTGCCAGCAGCCGATATCACACGTCCGAGCAGTACTTC.

The J gene is TRBJ2-7, the V gene TRBV2, with 9 bases that match TRBD1. The junction had 5 bases not matched to a gene; V was cut back by 7 bases and J by 4 bases. Germline lookup yields CDR1 SNHLY and CDR2 FYNNEI. The CDR3 is 13 amino acids. The chain's CDR3 is CASTTGGAYEQYF. Here the CDR3 DNA reads TGTGCCAGCACCACAGGGGGCGCGTACGAGCAGTACTTC.